This T cell receptor (beta chain) derives from a study of T cells after yellow fever vaccination. Study-level results: The study noted that FACS-sorted repertoires could contain abundant clonotypes contaminating from the bulk population. The secondary response was weaker, and its peak arrived faster, on day 5 versus 15. The booster saw the reappearance of most primary-vaccination clones (roughly 96% CD4, about 85% CD8).

From the 5' RACE reads, TCRdb called clonotypes with MiXCR, one entry per CDR3 protein. Seen here are roughly 68,000 distinct CDR3 sequences, over 6.5% observed once, and the top ten hold approximately 35%. The length of the CDR3 is 14 residues. Per the germline V gene, CDR1 is MNHEY and CDR2 is SMNVEV (reference sequence). The V and J ends lost 3 bases and 5 bases, in that order; junction bases with no gene match: 5. This clonotype was observed at least ten times. Its specificity is unknown. Source: CD8+ T cells sorted from PBMCs, taken 35 to 50 days after the first yellow fever vaccination. The chain carries TRBV27 and TRBJ2-5, with 8 nucleotides matching TRBD2. This TCR came from a man between 18 and 29 years old who received the YFV17D yellow fever vaccine. In nucleotides, the CDR3 is TGTGCCAGCAGTTTCAGCGGGGGAGTGGAGACCCAGTACTTC. Residues: CASSFSGGVETQYF.